This TCR beta chain was identified during a study of T-cell reconstitution after alpha-beta-depleted transplantation in children (dated by TCRdb to 2016 to 2017). Study-level background: Using TCR repertoire profiling, the study followed T-cell immune reconstitution in a quantitative way in children after TCRalphabeta/CD19-depleted allogeneic hematopoietic cell transplantation.

Library preparation was by PCR. Sequencing relied on an Illumina HiSeq 2500. To normalize quantification of the TCRbeta repertoire, the TCR libraries were built with molecular barcoding that relied on unique molecular identifiers. The raw public reads went through TCRdb reprocessing: fastp at Q25, MiXCR clone calling, in-frame beta chains kept. Entries that share a CDR3 protein sequence are merged under the most common genes and DNA. For this sample the table gives about 870,000 distinct CDR3 sequences, of which approximately 15% were detected only once. Approximately 4.5% of the sample is taken by the ten largest. Study-level results and caveats: The high TCRbeta diversity at day 60 in some patients was ascribed to recipient T cells and intrathymic progenitors that had survived conditioning. The frequencies of hyperexpanded clones fell over the following months, and after one year, T-cell counts and TCRbeta diversity were mostly attributed to newly produced T cells. The apparently early alphabetaT-cell count recovery about two months after transplant was reportedly dependent on only several hundred rapidly expanded clones derived from non-depleted graft cells.

The sample's treatment or condition label, in plain terms: allogeneic hematopoietic cell transplantation with graft depleted of TCRalphabeta T cells and CD19 B cells. The transplant recipients were children given TCRalphabeta/CD19-depleted allogeneic hematopoietic cell grafts. With respect to this clonotype: The antigen it binds to is not known. No base-level quality is on record; no much larger clone is a single base apart.

In the germline V gene, CDR1 corresponds to SNHLY and CDR2 to FYNNEI. Taken from cysteine to phenylalanine, the CDR3 has 15 residues. Just the 45-base CDR3 DNA is kept, in frame starting at base 1. Germline trimming amounts to 6 bases on V and 4 bases on J, with 12 as the count of junction bases outside the gene matches. The source is a male patient aged 10 to 17 who had a stem cell transplant for acute lymphoblastic leukemia, so the T cells may come from the graft donor. The chain couples TRBV2 to TRBJ2-7, with 7 bases in between that match TRBD2. The input for sequencing was PBMCs, mostly from graft donor cells, taken 360 days after TCRalphabeta/CD19-depleted stem cell transplant. The nucleotide sequence reads TGTGCCAGCAGCCTCTATCTAGCGGAGGGATACGAGCAGTACTTC. Its product reads: CASSLYLAEGYEQYF. Outside the CDR3, residues come from the reference TRBV2 and TRBJ2-7 proteins, so the full variable domain is: EPEVTQTPSHQVTQMGQEVILRCVPISNHLYFYWYRQILGQKVEFLVSFYNNEISEKSEIFDDQFSVERPDGSNFTLKIRSTKLEDSAMYFCASSLYLAEGYEQYFGPGTRLTVT.